These 23 T cell receptor beta chains were sequenced from one sample in a study of T cells in Graves' hyperthyroidism and ophthalmopathy. TCR beta CDR3 region amplification was performed from RNA transcripts. In the first-round RT-PCR of the TCR CDR3, the HTBI primer set was used. TCRdb called the multiplex PCR reads again in MiXCR, with one record for every CDR3 protein. This repertoire shows over 500,000 distinct CDR3 sequences, 11% to 15% found once; its top ten account for approximately 15%. Sequencing input: blood. Receptors were obtained from a woman in her 40s with Graves' hyperthyroidism.

A single count supports this clonotype. This chain uses TRBV6-4 with TRBJ2-7; TRBD1 agrees at 8 bases. J gave up 3 bases and V 7 bases, and 14 bases lay outside the gene matches. CDR3 length: 16 residues. Germline V lookup: CDR1 MRHNA, CDR2 SNTAGT. The CDR3 is CASKKYPGQEFYEQYF. The CDR3 bases are TGTGCCAGCAAAAAGTACCCGGGACAGGAGTTCTACGAGCAGTACTTC.

This clonotype was observed many times. J is TRBJ2-3 and V is TRBV5-1; 8 bases agree with TRBD2. Germline CDR1 is SGHRS and CDR2 is YFSETQ. V trimming: 1 base; J trimming: 5 bases; junction bases outside the gene matches: 15. The CDR3 is 18 residues long. In DNA, the CDR3 is TGCGCCAGCAGCTTGACCCTAGCAGGGGCTAGCGGGTTAGATACGCAGTATTTT. This sequence encodes CASSLTLAGASGLDTQYF. The whole variable domain, filled in from reference TRBV5-1 and TRBJ2-3, reads KAGVTQTPRYLIKTRGQQVTLSCSPISGHRSVSWYQQTPGQGLQFLFEYFSETQRNKGNFPGRFSGRQFSNSRSEMNVSTLELGDSALYLCASSLTLAGASGLDTQYFGPGTRLTVL.

The rearrangement joins TRBV5-6 to TRBJ2-7; 7 nucleotides agree with TRBD1. CDR1 is SGHDT and CDR2 is YYEEEE in the germline V gene. V lost 4 bases to trimming and J lost 3 bases; unmatched junction nucleotides: 7. The CDR3 consists of 14 residues. The CDR3 here is CASSATGKDYEQYF. CDR3 nucleotide sequence: TGTGCCAGCAGCGCGACAGGGAAGGACTACGAGCAGTACTTC.

This clonotype has at least ten counts. V gene TRBV11-2 combines with J gene TRBJ2-3; TRBD2 matches 12 bases. This CDR3 is 17 amino acids long. Looked up from germline, CDR1 is SGHAT and CDR2 is FQNNGV. The V segment lost 5 bases and the J segment 2 bases; nucleotides outside the gene matches: 8. The CDR3, as DNA: TGTGCCAGCAGCATTTCTAGCGGGAGGGCCCCCACAGATACGCAGTATTTT. Protein product: CASSISSGRAPTDTQYF.

This clonotype was counted many times. The chain has TRBV20-1 and TRBJ2-7, with 7 bases fitting TRBD2. Germline CDR1 and CDR2: DFQATT and SNEGSKA (reference sequence). The length of the CDR3 is 13 residues. The junction had 8 bases not matched to a gene; V was cut back by 5 bases and J by 4 bases. CDR3 DNA: TGCAGTGCTCCCCGGGGGGACCATTACGAGCAGTACTTC. Its protein is CSAPRGDHYEQYF.

This chain joins TRBV7-3 and TRBJ2-7, with D possibly matching TRBD2 (6 bases). Trimming removed 6 bases at V and 2 bases at J, with 20 bases between. CDR3 length equals 16 residues. The germline V gene encodes CDR1 SGHTA and CDR2 FQGTGA. The CDR3 loop reads CASSLTRRERTYEQYF. Here the CDR3 DNA reads TGTGCCAGCAGTCTAACACGGCGGGAACGCACCTACGAGCAGTACTTC. Full variable domain (outside the CDR3, taken from reference TRBV7-3 and TRBJ2-7): GAGVSQTPSNKVTEKGKYVELRCDPISGHTALYWYRQSLGQGPEFLIYFQGTGAADDSGLPNDRFFAVRPEGSVSTLKIQRTERGDSAVYLCASSLTRRERTYEQYFGPGTRLTVT.

This chain uses TRBV13 with TRBJ1-3; weak D call: TRBD1 (6 bases). The CDR3 is 15 residues long. Between the trimmed V and J ends, which lost 6 bases and 6 bases, there was a span of 18 bases. Per germline, CDR1 PRHDT and CDR2 FYEKMQ (reference sequence). CDR3 region: CASRHSTTGKNTIYF. In DNA, the CDR3 is TGTGCCAGCAGACATTCTACAACAGGGAAAAACACCATATATTTT.

In its sample, this clonotype was seen many times. The rearrangement links TRBV27 to TRBJ1-2, with 7 bases identical to TRBD1. Unmatched junction bases numbered 8, after V lost 5 bases and J lost 8 bases. Germline V CDR1 and CDR2: MNHEY, SMNVEV (reference sequence). CDR3 length: 13 residues. The CDR3 DNA reads as TGTGCCAGCAGTGCTAACACAGGGGACGGCTACACCTTC. Translated: CASSANTGDGYTF.

The chain joins TRBV5-1 to TRBJ2-3; the D call may be TRBD1 or TRBD2 (5 bases each). Germline V gives CDR1 SGHRS, CDR2 YFSETQ. Trimming took 2 bases from V and 5 from J, leaving 18 bases between them. This CDR3 has 16 amino acids. The CDR3 reads CASSLRGASNGDTQYF. CDR3 DNA sequence: TGCGCCAGCAGCTTAAGAGGGGCGAGCAATGGAGATACGCAGTATTTT.

There are many counts of this clonotype. The V call is TRBV28, the J call TRBJ2-7, with a weak D call TRBD1 (6 bases). The V and J ends lost 6 bases and 2 bases respectively, with 14 bases between them. The CDR3 is 14 amino acids. In germline, CDR1 is MDHEN, CDR2 SYDVKM. CDR3 sequence (DNA): TGTGCCAGCAGGCCCACAGGGAACCCCTACGAGCAGTACTTC. Its translation is CASRPTGNPYEQYF.

This clonotype was counted at least ten times. V gene TRBV28 combines with J gene TRBJ1-2, with 8 positions matching TRBD1. There are 15 residues in the CDR3. J gave up 5 bases and V 3 bases, and 8 bases lay outside the gene matches. Germline loops: CDR1 MDHEN, CDR2 SYDVKM. The CDR3 DNA reads as TGTGCCAGCAGTTTTGGACAGGGAGAACTTTATGGCTACACCTTC. Its translation: CASSFGQGELYGYTF.

This clonotype was seen repeatedly, ten times or more. The chain employs TRBV27 and TRBJ1-1; the D gene is possibly TRBD1 (6 bases). Germline CDR1 and CDR2: MNHEY and SMNVEV (reference sequence). The CDR3 totals 16 residues. The V gene lost 5 bases and the J gene lost 0 bases, with 16 bases spanning the gap. The CDR3 bases are TGTGCCAGCAGTCCTACGAGGACAGCCATGAACACTGAAGCTTTCTTT. It encodes CASSPTRTAMNTEAFF.

The chain links TRBV6-2 or TRBV6-3 to TRBJ1-2; 9 bases agree with TRBD1. The germline V gene has CDR1 MNHEY and CDR2 SVGEGT. This CDR3 contains 15 residues. Losses at the gene ends were 5 bases for V and 4 bases for J; bases not matched to a gene: 8. The CDR3 coding sequence is TGTGCCAGCAGTACCAGGACAGGGGAGGGCTATGGCTACACCTTC. It encodes CASSTRTGEGYGYTF.

As for this clonotype: This clone may be a read error of a much larger clone one base away. The chain couples TRBV29-1 to TRBJ2-1, with 14 bases matching TRBD2. CDR1 is SQVTM and CDR2 is ANQGSEA in the germline V gene. The CDR3 is 14 amino acids. V lost 2 bases and J lost 12; bases outside the gene matches: 6. The CDR3 DNA reads TGCAGCGTTGAACGGACTAGCGGGGGGAACGGGCAGTTCTTC. Protein sequence: CSVERTSGGNGQFF.

The rearrangement joins TRBV19 to TRBJ2-1; 15 bases line up with TRBD2. The CDR3 length is 16 residues. Looked up from germline, CDR1 is LNHDA and CDR2 is SQIVND (reference sequence). The V and J ends lost 1 base and 7 bases, in that order; junction bases with no gene match: 2. CDR3 amino acids: CASSIGGLAGGNEQFF. DNA for the CDR3: TGTGCCAGTAGTATAGGGGGACTAGCGGGAGGAAATGAGCAGTTCTTC.

The sample holds a few counts of this clonotype. This chain uses TRBV29-1 with TRBJ2-3, with TRBD2 matching 14 bases. Looked up from germline, CDR1 is SQVTM and CDR2 is ANQGSEA. The V segment lost 1 base and the J segment 2 bases; nucleotides outside the gene matches: 2. CDR3 length equals 16 residues. The CDR3 coding sequence is TGCAGCGTTGAAGGGACTAGCGGGGGGTACACAGATACGCAGTATTTT. It translates to CSVEGTSGGYTDTQYF.

This clonotype has ten or more counts. The chain joins TRBV2 to TRBJ2-1; D is undetermined. CDR1 is SNHLY and CDR2 is FYNNEI in the germline V gene. This CDR3 is built from 15 residues. V dropped 2 bases and J dropped 3 bases, with 11 bases sitting between them. This CDR3 is CASSERQLSYNEQFF. CDR3 coding DNA: TGTGCCAGCAGTGAACGGCAGTTGAGCTACAATGAGCAGTTCTTC.

In its sample, this clonotype was seen many times. This sequence joins TRBV3-1 and TRBJ2-3, with D perhaps assigned TRBD1 or TRBD2 (5 bases each). The CDR3 runs to 14 residues. Trimming left V 0 bases short and J 11 bases short, with 15 bases between. Germline assignment: CDR1 LGHDT and CDR2 YNNKEL (reference sequence). CDR3 bases: TGTGCCAGCAGCCAAGAGGTTCGGACGGGGCAGCAGTATTTT. It specifies CASSQEVRTGQQYF.

This clonotype showed up just a few times. The chain is built from TRBV7-8 and TRBJ2-7; 7 nucleotides line up with TRBD2. Unmatched junction bases numbered 3, after V lost 1 base and J lost 6 bases. CDR1 and CDR2 (germline): SGHVS, FQNEAQ. This CDR3 spans 13 amino acids. Here the CDR3 DNA reads TGTGCCAGCAGCTTAGATTGGGGGGGCGAGCAGTACTTC. Translating gives CASSLDWGGEQYF. The whole variable domain, filled in from reference TRBV7-8 and TRBJ2-7, reads GAGVSQSPRYKVAKRGQDVALRCDPISGHVSLFWYQQALGQGPEFLTYFQNEAQLDKSGLPSDRFFAERPEGSVSTLKIQRTQQEDSAVYLCASSLDWGGEQYFGPGTRLTVT.

This clonotype has at least ten counts. The chain combines TRBV3-1 with TRBJ2-7; D perhaps matches TRBD1 (5 bases). Trimming removed 4 bases at V and 0 bases at J, with 13 bases between. Germline CDR1 and CDR2: LGHDT and YNNKEL (reference sequence). The CDR3 is 15 amino acids. CDR3 DNA sequence: TGTGCCAGCAGCCCCGACAGTACTCCCTCCTACGAGCAGTACTTC. It encodes CASSPDSTPSYEQYF.

The CDR3 here is CATSRQYNEQFF. The CDR3 region has the DNA TGTGCCACCAGTCGGCAGTACAATGAGCAGTTCTTC. This sequence joins TRBV24-1 and TRBJ2-1; D gene uncertain. Germline lookup yields CDR1 KGHDR and CDR2 SFDVKD. The CDR3 has 12 residues. The V gene lost 6 bases and the J gene lost 4 bases, with 6 bases spanning the gap.

The table lists this clonotype with many counts. CDR3 nucleotide sequence: TGTGCCAGCAGCCTAGCCGGAGCGATGAACACTGAAGCTTTCTTT. The encoded protein is CASSLAGAMNTEAFF. The chain joins TRBV27 to TRBJ1-1, with D uncertain. This CDR3 spans 15 amino acids. Germline V gene lookup returns CDR1 MNHEY and CDR2 SMNVEV (reference sequence). Trimming removed 6 bases from V and 0 bases from J, with 14 bases in between.

The chain has TRBV5-4 and TRBJ2-7; 7 positions agree with TRBD1. The V gene end was trimmed by 4 bases and the J gene end by 6 bases; junction bases not matched to a gene: 13. This CDR3 is 15 amino acids long. Looked up from germline, CDR1 is SGHNT and CDR2 is YYREEE (reference sequence). In DNA form, the CDR3 reads TGTGCCAGCAGCAAAGGACAGGAAGCAAGACCCGAGCAGTACTTC. It codes for CASSKGQEARPEQYF.